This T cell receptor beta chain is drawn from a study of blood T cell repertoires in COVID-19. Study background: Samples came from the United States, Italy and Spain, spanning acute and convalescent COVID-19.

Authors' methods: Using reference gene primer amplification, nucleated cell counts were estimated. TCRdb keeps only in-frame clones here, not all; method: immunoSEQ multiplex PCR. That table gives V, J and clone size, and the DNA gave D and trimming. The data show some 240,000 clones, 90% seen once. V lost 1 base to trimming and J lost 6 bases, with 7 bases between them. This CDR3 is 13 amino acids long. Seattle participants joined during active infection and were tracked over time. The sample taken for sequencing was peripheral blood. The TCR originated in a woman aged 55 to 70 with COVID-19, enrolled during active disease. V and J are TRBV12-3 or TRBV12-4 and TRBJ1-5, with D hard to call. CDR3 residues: CASSLGGFQPQHF. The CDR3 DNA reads TGTGCCAGCAGTTTAGGAGGATTTCAGCCCCAGCATTTT.